The 21 T cell receptor beta chains below come from one sample, sequenced in a study of blood T cell repertoires in COVID-19. Profiled with immunoSEQ multiplex PCR; TCRdb holds only in-frame clones, not every one. The sample includes a few hundred thousand clones, about 87% of them seen just once. Sequenced: peripheral blood. The receptors shown here come from a man between 65 and 85 years old with acute or convalescent COVID-19.

This clone appeared once. V is TRBV5-6 and J is TRBJ2-3, with no clear D. The CDR3 spans 12 residues. V gave up 4 bases and J gave up 2 bases, with 5 bases separating them. In germline, CDR1 is SGHDT, CDR2 YYEEEE. The CDR3 loop reads CASSQATDTQYF. CDR3 sequence (DNA): TGTGCCAGCAGCCAAGCCACAGATACGCAGTATTTT.

The chain combines TRBV5-1 with TRBJ2-5; 9 nucleotides line up with TRBD2. The germline CDR1 and CDR2 sequences are SGHRS and YFSETQ. The CDR3 totals 17 residues. Germline trimming cut 7 bases from V and 4 bases from J; bases unmatched to any gene: 17. CDR3: CASGGSGSRGGIETQYF. CDR3 nucleotide sequence: TGCGCCAGCGGAGGTAGCGGGAGCCGAGGGGGGATAGAGACCCAGTACTTC. The variable domain in full, completed from reference TRBV5-1 and TRBJ2-5, reads KAGVTQTPRYLIKTRGQQVTLSCSPISGHRSVSWYQQTPGQGLQFLFEYFSETQRNKGNFPGRFSGRQFSNSRSEMNVSTLELGDSALYLCASGGSGSRGGIETQYFGPGTRLLVL.

This chain uses TRBV11-3 with TRBJ2-1; 7 nucleotides align to TRBD2. Trimming cost V 1 base and J 7 bases; bases outside gene matches: 7. The CDR3 loop spans 15 amino acids. Germline CDR1 SGHNT, CDR2 YENEEA. The CDR3 is CASSLGGEGLNEQFF. The CDR3 nucleotides are TGTGCCAGCAGCTTAGGGGGGGAGGGCCTGAATGAGCAGTTCTTC.

The chain carries TRBV7-2 and TRBJ2-1, with D possibly being TRBD1 (5 bases). CDR1 is SGHTA and CDR2 is FQGNSA in the germline V gene. Trimming shortened V by 5 bases and J by 1 base, and 12 bases separated the two germline ends. The CDR3 covers 15 residues. The CDR3 nucleotides read TGTGCCAGCAGCCCGATGACAGCATCCTACAATGAGCAGTTCTTC. Residues: CASSPMTASYNEQFF.

This chain connects TRBV11-2 to TRBJ1-5, with unresolved D. Germline CDR1 and CDR2: SGHAT and FQNNGV. Between the trimmed V and J ends, which lost 0 bases and 7 bases, there was a span of 13 bases. The CDR3 loop spans 15 amino acids. For the CDR3, the DNA is TGTGCCAGCAGCTTAGACGGCCCAACAGAACAGCCCCAGCATTTT. This encodes CASSLDGPTEQPQHF.

The J gene is TRBJ1-1, the V gene TRBV4-2; no clear D gene. V was clipped by 0 bases and J by 5 bases, with 4 bases between them. The CDR3 extends over 12 amino acids. CDR1 LGHNA and CDR2 YNFKEQ come from the germline V gene. As DNA, the CDR3 is TGTGCCAGCAGCCAAGACTATACTGAAGCTTTCTTT. Translation: CASSQDYTEAFF.

The chain uses TRBV9 and TRBJ2-1, with D tentatively TRBD2 (5 bases). Germline V gene sequence: CDR1 SGDLS, CDR2 YYNGEE. The ends were cut back, 0 bases at V and 2 bases at J, with 12 bases in the middle. CDR3 length equals 16 residues. The CDR3 DNA reads as TGTGCCAGCAGCGTAGGAGGGCTCCCGGCCTACAATGAGCAGTTCTTC. Its translation: CASSVGGLPAYNEQFF.

The V and J genes are TRBV19 and TRBJ1-5; 11 positions agree with TRBD1. This CDR3 is 15 amino acids long. In germline, CDR1 is LNHDA, CDR2 SQIVND (reference sequence). V lost 8 bases, J lost 6 bases, and 9 bases stayed unmatched. The CDR3: CASRRDRGSGQPQHF. The CDR3 DNA sequence: TGTGCCAGTCGTAGGGACAGGGGGTCTGGTCAGCCCCAGCATTTT. The full variable domain, rest sourced from reference TRBV19 and TRBJ1-5, is DGGITQSPKYLFRKEGQNVTLSCEQNLNHDAMYWYRQDPGQGLRLIYYSQIVNDFQKGDIAEGYSVSREKKESFPLTVTSAQKNPTAFYLCASRRDRGSGQPQHFGDGTRLSIL.

The chain uses TRBV7-2 and TRBJ2-7; D is undetermined. Trimming left V 5 bases short and J 0 bases short, with 14 bases between. The germline gives CDR1 SGHTA, CDR2 FQGNSA. The length of the CDR3 is 15 residues. The CDR3 nucleotides are TGTGCCAGCAGCCCCTTGGGCGTTAGCTCCTACGAGCAGTACTTC. It yields the protein CASSPLGVSSYEQYF.

CDR3 residues: CASSYIRTGEQYF. CDR3 nucleotides: TGTGCCAGCAGTTACATTCGTACGGGCGAGCAGTACTTC. The gene calls are TRBV6-5 and TRBJ2-7, with unresolved D. Germline lookup yields CDR1 MNHEY and CDR2 SVGAGI. This CDR3 spans 13 amino acids. Trimming cost V 2 bases and J 6 bases, with 11 bases left between them.

The genes are TRBV3-1 (or the pseudogene TRBV3-2) and TRBJ2-7, with 7 bases fitting TRBD2. V lost 1 base, J lost 10 bases, and 7 bases stayed unmatched. The V gene's germline CDR1 is LGHDT and CDR2 YNNKEL (reference sequence). The CDR3 length is 13 residues. CDR3 sequence reads: CASSQVGGSVQYF. As DNA, the CDR3 is TGTGCCAGCAGCCAAGTGGGGGGGTCGGTACAGTACTTC.

The chain links TRBV6-2 or TRBV6-3 to TRBJ1-1, with D perhaps matching TRBD1 (5 bases). Looked up from germline, CDR1 is MNHEY and CDR2 is SVGEGT. Trimming removed 2 bases at V and 0 bases at J, with 19 bases between. This CDR3 spans 18 amino acids. In DNA, the CDR3 is TGTGCCAGCAGTTACCGTGGACACCTTACTTTTATGAACACTGAAGCTTTCTTT. The encoded protein is CASSYRGHLTFMNTEAFF.

The V and J genes are TRBV12-5 and TRBJ1-1, with a weak D call TRBD1 (5 bases). The V end lost 0 bases, the J end lost 4 bases, and 9 bases lay between the germline ends. This CDR3 is 14 amino acids long. Germline CDR1 is LGHNT and CDR2 is FRNRAP. The CDR3 region has the DNA TGTGCTAGTGGTTTGGTCCCGGGGGGCACTGAAGCTTTCTTT. Translated, it gives CASGLVPGGTEAFF.

This sequence joins TRBV9 and TRBJ2-1; 9 positions match TRBD2. V shed 7 bases and J 2 bases; nucleotides not matched to a gene: 7. Germline V gene lookup returns CDR1 SGDLS and CDR2 YYNGEE. This CDR3 comprises 15 residues. CDR3: CASSPTSGTYNEQFF. For the CDR3, the DNA is TGTGCCAGCTCCCCGACTAGCGGAACCTACAATGAGCAGTTCTTC.

This chain joins TRBV7-8 and TRBJ2-2; TRBD1 aligns across 7 bases. The CDR3 is made up of 15 amino acids. CDR1 is SGHVS and CDR2 is FQNEAQ in the germline V gene. V was pared by 5 bases and J by 1 base, with 4 bases of the junction left unmatched. CDR3 DNA sequence: TGTGCCAGCAGCCTCCGGGACAGGAACACCGGGGAGCTGTTTTTT. It encodes CASSLRDRNTGELFF. Complete variable domain (other parts from reference TRBV7-8 and TRBJ2-2): GAGVSQSPRYKVAKRGQDVALRCDPISGHVSLFWYQQALGQGPEFLTYFQNEAQLDKSGLPSDRFFAERPEGSVSTLKIQRTQQEDSAVYLCASSLRDRNTGELFFGEGSRLTVL.

V usage is TRBV14 and J usage is TRBJ2-3, with a possible D match to TRBD2 (5 bases). The germline gives CDR1 SGHDN, CDR2 FVKESK. This CDR3 is 14 amino acids long. Trimming took 3 bases from V and 2 from J, leaving 9 bases between them. For the CDR3, the DNA is TGTGCCAGCAGCCACCGGAGGATCACAGATACGCAGTATTTT. It is translated as CASSHRRITDTQYF.

This clone was counted only a few times. The DNA for the CDR3 is TGTGCCAGCAGTCGGGGACAGGGTTTCCGCTCTGGAAACACCATATATTTT. It encodes CASSRGQGFRSGNTIYF. The chain is built from TRBV28 and TRBJ1-3; 9 nucleotides align to TRBD1. V shed 5 bases and J 0 bases; nucleotides not matched to a gene: 8. Germline V gene data show CDR1 as MDHEN and CDR2 as SYDVKM. This CDR3 has 17 residues.

This clone was observed once. The genes are TRBV7-2 and TRBJ2-1, with 14 positions matching TRBD2. The germline gives CDR1 SGHTA, CDR2 FQGNSA. Trimming took 5 bases from V and 7 from J; bases not matched to a gene: 10. This CDR3 comprises 17 residues. The CDR3 loop is CASSPGTSGSSGNEQFF. CDR3 nucleotide sequence: TGTGCCAGCAGCCCGGGGACTAGCGGGAGTTCCGGGAATGAGCAGTTCTTC.

The chain employs TRBV4-2 and TRBJ2-7; TRBD1 matches at 9 bases. Looked up from germline, CDR1 is LGHNA and CDR2 is YNFKEQ. Trimming cost V 0 bases and J 0 bases; bases outside gene matches: 9. This CDR3 is 18 amino acids long. DNA for the CDR3: TGTGCCAGCAGCCAAGACCTTTCTGGACAGGGGAGCTCCTACGAGCAGTACTTC. It codes for CASSQDLSGQGSSYEQYF.

The chain is built from TRBV19 and TRBJ2-2, with D perhaps matching TRBD2 (6 bases). CDR1 is LNHDA, CDR2 SQIVND, per germline (reference sequence). With 1 base removed from V and 3 bases from J, the gap between germline ends came to 12 bases. CDR3 length: 16 residues. CDR3 region: CASSIVGGAYTGELFF. The CDR3 bases are TGTGCCAGTAGTATAGTCGGCGGGGCCTACACCGGGGAGCTGTTTTTT.

Of note for this clone: This sample also contains other DNA sequences that code for the same CDR3. The CDR3 protein is CASRSGSSYEQYF. The CDR3 DNA reads TGTGCCAGCCGAAGCGGGAGCTCCTACGAGCAGTACTTC. V gene TRBV5-5 combines with J gene TRBJ2-7, with 8 positions matching TRBD2. CDR1 and CDR2 (germline): SGHKS, YYEKEE (reference sequence). The CDR3 spans 13 residues. Trimming removed 7 bases from V and 0 bases from J; junction bases left unmatched: 3.